Sequencing of this T cell receptor (beta chain) was carried out in a study of multiple sclerosis patients with progressive multifocal leukoencephalopathy (dated by TCRdb to between 2017 and 2020). About the full investigation: The study examined peripheral T and B cells of MS patients who developed PML (4 under natalizumab, 1 after alemtuzumab) and treated patients who did not. The study was designed to detect JC virus-specific or public T-cell expansions arising at the time of PML onset. Two patients on natalizumab who later developed PML were tracked over time from before therapy, through 6 and 12 months, up to PML onset. What the authors observed across the whole study: Only PML patients had TRB clones above 0.5% frequency, but the clones expanded at PML onset were already present before and during natalizumab therapy. Most PML patients had lower normalized Shannon entropy, suggesting less diverse TRB repertoires, while values in the natalizumab-treated controls sat near 1. Because of the small, descriptive cohort, whether findings reflect JC virus infection or general immunocompromise remained unclear. No common TRBV or TRBJ gene usage or preferential TRBV-TRBJ pairings were detected when PML developed. The analysis covered only peripheral blood, although cerebrospinal fluid or brain lymphocytes might be more informative for natalizumab-associated PML.

What this sample's time point label stands for: time of PML onset. The treatment or condition label on this specimen signifies: on natalizumab therapy at sampling. Diagnosis of PML relied on clinical and MRI findings, with confirmation coming from detection of JC virus DNA in cerebrospinal fluid. In the natalizumab-treated patients, PML developed after between roughly 15 and 60 months of natalizumab therapy. Every listed patient had received interferon beta before, and every PML patient was female. T3 blood samples were collected at the time of PML onset. Ficoll-Hypaque density gradient centrifugation was used to isolate peripheral blood mononuclear cells. Using the immunoSEQ two-step multiplex PCR at survey-level depth, TRB CDR3 regions were amplified from genomic DNA. To estimate template counts and remove amplification bias, each PCR was spiked with synthetic inline TR CDR3 controls covering all V-J pairings. Reads were processed so that amplification and sequencing bias were reduced, and quantification was performed against synthetic TR CDR3 analogs. The authors' pipeline ran thus. Raw data were processed in ImmunoSEQ Analyzer, removing out-of-frame sequences and CDR3s with stop codons, and genes were named by IMGT nomenclature. Repertoire diversity was summarized as normalized Shannon entropy, defined as 1 minus Pielou's evenness. Two TRB sequences were counted as identical only if the two sequences had the same V gene, J gene and CDR3. Public PML clonotypes were CDR3s found in two or more PML-onset samples but not found earlier, in controls, or in public databases. Position-by-position CDR3 amino acid composition was analyzed in Skylign with the observed count method. Drawn from immuneACCESS, this table holds only the in-frame rearrangements with V and J called that TCRdb kept. Clones are partly lost; checked studies trace under half to an unresolved V gene and leave the rest unexplained. V, J and clone size are taken as reported in that table, and D and trimming were inferred from the DNA itself. Counted in this sample were approximately 27,000 clones; roughly 85% of them appeared once. The ten largest account for over 10% of the sample.

According to the germline V gene, CDR1 reads SGHRS and CDR2 reads YFSETQ. The CDR3 runs 14 amino acids, cysteine and phenylalanine included. Kept here is only the CDR3 DNA, which spans 42 bases and is read in frame from base 1. V is cut back by 3 bases and J by 4 bases, with 4 bases in the junction unmatched. A note on this clone: This clone's antigen is unknown. One base away there is no much larger clone; base qualities are not given.

The sequence is built from TRBV5-1 and TRBJ2-5; 9 central bases correspond to TRBD2. The sequence was collected from a woman in her twenties or thirties with progressive multifocal leukoencephalopathy. The sequencing here drew on PBMCs, taken from a patient treated with natalizumab. The CDR3 here reads CASSWSGGRETQYF. The DNA sequence is TGCGCCAGCAGCTGGAGCGGGGGGCGAGAGACCCAGTACTTC. The CDR3 plus the reference TRBV5-1 and TRBJ2-5 genes for the other parts give the full variable domain: KAGVTQTPRYLIKTRGQQVTLSCSPISGHRSVSWYQQTPGQGLQFLFEYFSETQRNKGNFPGRFSGRQFSNSRSEMNVSTLELGDSALYLCASSWSGGRETQYFGPGTRLLVL.